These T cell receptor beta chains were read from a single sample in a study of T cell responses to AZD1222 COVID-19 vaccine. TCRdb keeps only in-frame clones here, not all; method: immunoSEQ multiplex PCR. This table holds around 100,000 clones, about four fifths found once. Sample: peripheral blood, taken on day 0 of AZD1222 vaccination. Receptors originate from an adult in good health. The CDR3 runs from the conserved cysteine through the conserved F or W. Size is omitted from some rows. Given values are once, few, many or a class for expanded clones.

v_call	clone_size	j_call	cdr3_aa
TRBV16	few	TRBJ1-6	CASSQSLVGTANSPLHF
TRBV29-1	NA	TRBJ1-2	CSVDSRVWGYTF
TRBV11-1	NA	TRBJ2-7	CASSLGTGAPYEQYF
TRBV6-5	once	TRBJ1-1	CASSYQATVNTEAFF
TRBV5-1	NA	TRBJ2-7	CASSTGLAGPPYEQYF
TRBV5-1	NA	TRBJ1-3	CASSLQGRLSSGNTIYF
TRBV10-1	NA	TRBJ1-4	CASSGAGGDEKLFF
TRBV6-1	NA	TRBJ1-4	CASSEAQGVGEKLFF
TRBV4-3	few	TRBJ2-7	CASSQFPDRSYYEQYF
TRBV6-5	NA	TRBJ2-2	CASSLLGRPGELFF
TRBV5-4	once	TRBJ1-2	CASSFLLGQGDGYTF
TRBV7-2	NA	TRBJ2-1	CASSPGLHNEQFF
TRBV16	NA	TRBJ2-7	CASSLSGTVAYEQYF
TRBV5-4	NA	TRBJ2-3	CASSTPGGSTDTQYF
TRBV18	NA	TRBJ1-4	CASSPGRIGVNEKLFF
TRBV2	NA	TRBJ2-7	CASSAGQGGYEQYF
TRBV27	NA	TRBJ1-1	CASSLKMGTGARKTEAFF
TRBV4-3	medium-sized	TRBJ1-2	CASSQDTAGPYGYTF
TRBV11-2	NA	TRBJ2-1	CASRYRRVGTRSYNEQFF
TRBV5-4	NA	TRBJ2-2	CASSLRPGQLNTGELFF